This T cell receptor (beta chain) was recorded in a study of naive and memory T cell subsets. The library had UMIs added by 3' ligation of an oligonucleotide to TCR cDNA. This clonotype has just a few counts. V lost 0 bases and J lost 3, with 10 bases in between. CDR3 size: 14 residues. The germline gives CDR1 SGHRS, CDR2 YFSETQ. Ligated cDNA underwent four rounds of PCR with nested alpha and beta constant region primers and SP2. TCRdb passed the 5' RACE reads through MiXCR, listing each CDR3 protein once. The data contain 30,000 to 40,000 distinct CDR3 sequences, roughly a sixth of them seen just once; the ten biggest clones take up about 2.4%.

The sequence came from a female donor in good health. The V call is TRBV5-1, the J call TRBJ2-7; D is perhaps TRBD1 (5 bases). The CDR3: CASSLGARDYEQYF. CDR3 in DNA: TGCGCCAGCAGCTTGGGGGCCAGGGACTACGAGCAGTACTTC. The full variable domain, in which reference TRBV5-1 and TRBJ2-7 provide the parts outside the CDR3, is KAGVTQTPRYLIKTRGQQVTLSCSPISGHRSVSWYQQTPGQGLQFLFEYFSETQRNKGNFPGRFSGRQFSNSRSEMNVSTLELGDSALYLCASSLGARDYEQYFGPGTRLTVT.